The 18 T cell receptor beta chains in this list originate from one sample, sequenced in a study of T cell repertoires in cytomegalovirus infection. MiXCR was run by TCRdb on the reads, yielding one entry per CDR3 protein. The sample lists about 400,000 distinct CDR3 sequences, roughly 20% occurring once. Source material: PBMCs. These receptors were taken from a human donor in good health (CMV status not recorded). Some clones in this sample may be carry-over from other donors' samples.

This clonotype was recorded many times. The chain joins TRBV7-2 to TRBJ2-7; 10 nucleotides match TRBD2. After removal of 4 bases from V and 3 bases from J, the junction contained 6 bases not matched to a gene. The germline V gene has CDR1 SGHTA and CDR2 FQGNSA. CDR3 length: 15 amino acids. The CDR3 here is CASSSTSGTRYEQYF. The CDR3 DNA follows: TGTGCCAGCAGCTCTACTAGCGGGACCCGCTACGAGCAGTACTTC.

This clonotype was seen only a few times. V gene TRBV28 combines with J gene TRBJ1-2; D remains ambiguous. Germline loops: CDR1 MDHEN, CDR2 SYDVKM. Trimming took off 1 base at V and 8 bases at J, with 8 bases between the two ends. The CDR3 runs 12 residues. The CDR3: CASSLYTDGYTF. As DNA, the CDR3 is TGTGCCAGCAGTTTATATACAGACGGCTACACCTTC.

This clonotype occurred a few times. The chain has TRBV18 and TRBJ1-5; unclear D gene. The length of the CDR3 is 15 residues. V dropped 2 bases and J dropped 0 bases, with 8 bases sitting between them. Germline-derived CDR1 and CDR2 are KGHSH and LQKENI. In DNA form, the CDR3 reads TGTGCCAGCTCACCAAGGAGGTTTAGCAATCAGCCCCAGCATTTT. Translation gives CASSPRRFSNQPQHF.

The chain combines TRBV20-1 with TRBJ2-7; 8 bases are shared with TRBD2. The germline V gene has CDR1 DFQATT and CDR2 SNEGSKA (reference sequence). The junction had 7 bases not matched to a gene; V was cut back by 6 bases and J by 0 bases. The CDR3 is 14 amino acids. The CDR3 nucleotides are TGCAGTGCCGGGACTAGGGGGGGCTCCTACGAGCAGTACTTC. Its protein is CSAGTRGGSYEQYF.

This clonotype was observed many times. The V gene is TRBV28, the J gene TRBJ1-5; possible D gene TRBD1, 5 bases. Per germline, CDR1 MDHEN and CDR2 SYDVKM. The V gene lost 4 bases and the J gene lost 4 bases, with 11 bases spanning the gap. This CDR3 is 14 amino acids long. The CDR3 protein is CASSSDGGNQPQHF. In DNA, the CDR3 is TGTGCCAGCAGTTCCGACGGGGGGAATCAGCCCCAGCATTTT.

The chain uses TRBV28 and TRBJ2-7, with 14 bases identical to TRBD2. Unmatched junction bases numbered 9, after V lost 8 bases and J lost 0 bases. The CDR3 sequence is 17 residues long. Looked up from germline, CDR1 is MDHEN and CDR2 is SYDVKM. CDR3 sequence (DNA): TGTGCCAGCGGGTTCGGACTAGCGGGGGGTTACTCCTACGAGCAGTACTTC. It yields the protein CASGFGLAGGYSYEQYF.

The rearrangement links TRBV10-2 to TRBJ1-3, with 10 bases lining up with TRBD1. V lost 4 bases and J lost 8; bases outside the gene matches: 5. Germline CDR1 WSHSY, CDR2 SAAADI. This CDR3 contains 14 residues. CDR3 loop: CASSVRDRGDTIYF. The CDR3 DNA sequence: TGCGCCAGCAGTGTACGGGACAGGGGAGACACCATATATTTT.

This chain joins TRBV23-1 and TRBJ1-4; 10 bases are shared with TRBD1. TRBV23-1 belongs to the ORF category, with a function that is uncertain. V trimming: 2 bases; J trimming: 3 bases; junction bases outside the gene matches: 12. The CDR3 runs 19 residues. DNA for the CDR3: TGCGCCAGCAGTCAAGAGGACAGGGGGATGATGACACCTAATGAAAAACTGTTTTTT. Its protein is CASSQEDRGMMTPNEKLFF.

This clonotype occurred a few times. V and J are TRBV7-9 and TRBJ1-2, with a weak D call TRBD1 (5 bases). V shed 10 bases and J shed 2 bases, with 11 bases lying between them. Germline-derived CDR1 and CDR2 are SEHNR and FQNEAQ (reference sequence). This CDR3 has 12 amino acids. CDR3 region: CATGRENYGYTF. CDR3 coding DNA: TGTGCCACGGGCAGGGAAAACTATGGCTACACCTTC.

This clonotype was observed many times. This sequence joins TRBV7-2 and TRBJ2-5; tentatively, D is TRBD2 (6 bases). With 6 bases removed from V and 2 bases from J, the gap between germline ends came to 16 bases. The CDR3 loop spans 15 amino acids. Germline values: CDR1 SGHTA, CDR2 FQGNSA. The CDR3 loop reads CASRVGPGVQETQYF. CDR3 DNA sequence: TGTGCCAGCAGGGTAGGGCCGGGGGTTCAAGAGACCCAGTACTTC.

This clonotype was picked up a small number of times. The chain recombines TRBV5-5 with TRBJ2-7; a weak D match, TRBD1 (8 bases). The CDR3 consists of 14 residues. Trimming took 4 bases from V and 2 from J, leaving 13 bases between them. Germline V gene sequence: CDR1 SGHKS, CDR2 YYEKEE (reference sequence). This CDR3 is CASSGRGQAYEQYF. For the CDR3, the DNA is TGTGCCAGCAGCGGGAGGGGACAGGCCTACGAGCAGTACTTC. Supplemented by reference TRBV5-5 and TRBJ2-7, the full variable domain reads DAGVTQSPTHLIKTRGQQVTLRCSPISGHKSVSWYQQVLGQGPQFIFQYYEKEERGRGNFPDRFSARQFPNYSSELNVNALLLGDSALYLCASSGRGQAYEQYFGPGTRLTVT.

The CDR3 is CASSPGTLTETQYF. CDR3 DNA: TGTGCCAGCAGCCCTGGGACTCTCACGGAGACCCAGTACTTC. The gene calls are TRBV7-9 and TRBJ2-5, with D perhaps TRBD2 (6 bases). The CDR3 spans 14 residues. The germline V gene encodes CDR1 SEHNR and CDR2 FQNEAQ (reference sequence). V lost 5 bases and J lost 5, with 15 bases in between.

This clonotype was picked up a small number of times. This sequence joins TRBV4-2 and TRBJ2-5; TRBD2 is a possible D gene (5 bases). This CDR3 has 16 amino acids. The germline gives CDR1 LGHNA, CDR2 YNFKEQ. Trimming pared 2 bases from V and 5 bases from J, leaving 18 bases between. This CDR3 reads CASSQRADGSGETQYF. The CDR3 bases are TGTGCCAGCAGCCAAAGGGCGGACGGATCGGGGGAGACCCAGTACTTC.

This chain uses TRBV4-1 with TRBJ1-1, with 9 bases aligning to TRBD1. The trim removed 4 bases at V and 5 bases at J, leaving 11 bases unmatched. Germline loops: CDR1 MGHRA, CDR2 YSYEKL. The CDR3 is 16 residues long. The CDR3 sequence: CASSPIVQGARTEAFF. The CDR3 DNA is TGCGCCAGCAGCCCTATAGTACAGGGGGCTCGTACTGAAGCTTTCTTT.

The CDR3: CASSQEQVPYNEQFF. CDR3 sequence (DNA): TGTGCCAGCAGCCAAGAACAGGTGCCCTACAATGAGCAGTTCTTC. The chain uses TRBV4-2 and TRBJ2-1, with a weak D call TRBD1 (5 bases). The CDR3 runs 15 residues. Germline CDR1 reads LGHNA; CDR2 reads YNFKEQ. V lost 0 bases and J 2 bases, leaving 8 bases between the germline ends.

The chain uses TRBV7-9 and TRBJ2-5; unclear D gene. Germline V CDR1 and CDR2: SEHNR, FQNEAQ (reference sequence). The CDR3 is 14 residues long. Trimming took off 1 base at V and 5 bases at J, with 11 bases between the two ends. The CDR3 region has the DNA TGTGCCAGCAGCTTAGTACTTAGCTGGGAGACCCAGTACTTC. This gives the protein CASSLVLSWETQYF. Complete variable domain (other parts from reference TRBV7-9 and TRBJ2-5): DTGVSQNPRHKITKRGQNVTFRCDPISEHNRLYWYRQTLGQGPEFLTYFQNEAQLEKSRLLSDRFSAERPKGSFSTLEIQRTEQGDSAMYLCASSLVLSWETQYFGPGTRLLVL.

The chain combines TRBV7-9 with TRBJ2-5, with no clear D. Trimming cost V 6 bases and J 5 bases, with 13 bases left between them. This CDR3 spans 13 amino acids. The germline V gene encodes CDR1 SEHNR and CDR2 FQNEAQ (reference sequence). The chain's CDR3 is CASSSPSLETQYF. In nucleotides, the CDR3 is TGTGCCAGCAGTTCACCCTCTTTGGAGACCCAGTACTTC.

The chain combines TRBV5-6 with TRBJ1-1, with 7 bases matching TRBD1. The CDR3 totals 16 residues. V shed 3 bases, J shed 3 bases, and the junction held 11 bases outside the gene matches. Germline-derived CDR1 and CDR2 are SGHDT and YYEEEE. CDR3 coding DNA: TGTGCCAGCAGCTCTGGACAGGCGAGGGTGGACACTGAAGCTTTCTTT. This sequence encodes CASSSGQARVDTEAFF.